A selection of T cell receptor beta chains follows, all from one sample in a study of blood T cell repertoires in COVID-19. Clones were sequenced by immunoSEQ multiplex PCR, and TCRdb holds only the in-frame ones, with some missing. The sample yields about 270,000 clones, 82% seen once. The source material was peripheral blood. The receptor set was obtained from a woman aged 18-35 years with acute or convalescent COVID-19. Both conserved end residues are part of each CDR3. A D gene is named only where the DNA matches it firmly. Clone size is not always given. Where it is, it says once, few, many or a class for expanded clones.

V gene,D gene,J gene,clone size,CDR3 DNA,CDR3 protein
TRBV14,.,TRBJ2-3,.,TGTGCCAGCAGCCAAGAATTGGGGGGGGCCGGGGGCACAGATACGCAGTATTTT,CASSQELGGAGGTDTQYF
TRBV7-9,TRBD2,TRBJ2-1,.,TGTGCCAGCAGCTTTGGTTTGGGACTAGCGGGCCATGAGCAGTTCTTC,CASSFGLGLAGHEQFF
TRBV6-2/TRBV6-3,.,TRBJ1-1,.,TGTGCCAGCAGCCCGGGAGACACTGAAGCTTTCTTT,CASSPGDTEAFF
TRBV7-6,.,TRBJ2-5,.,TGTGCCAGCAGCATACCGCCCTCCGTCCGGGGAGGATTGGGAGAGACCCAGTACTTC,CASSIPPSVRGGLGETQYF
TRBV28,TRBD2,TRBJ2-3,once,TGTGCCAGCAGTTTTGCGGGAGCCCAAAAATTGGATACGCAGTATTTT,CASSFAGAQKLDTQYF
TRBV7-9,.,TRBJ2-2,.,TGTGCCAGCAGCCCGTTACTGGAGGGCGTCACCGGGGAGCTGTTTTTT,CASSPLLEGVTGELFF
TRBV4-1,TRBD1,TRBJ2-2,.,TGCGCCAGCAGCCCAGAACCCCAGGGGGCGGGAACCGGGGAGCTGTTTTTT,CASSPEPQGAGTGELFF
TRBV30,.,TRBJ1-1,few,TGTGCCTGGAGTGTATCAGGGGCGGGGGACACTGAAGCTTTCTTT,CAWSVSGAGDTEAFF
TRBV27,TRBD2,TRBJ2-1,.,TGTGCCAGCAGTTGGGACTACTACAATGAGCAGTTCTTC,CASSWDYYNEQFF
TRBV11-2,TRBD2,TRBJ2-3,once,TGTGCCAGCAGCCCCACCGTCGGTAGCGGGAGGGCGGGCACAGATACGCAGTATTTT,CASSPTVGSGRAGTDTQYF
TRBV28,.,TRBJ2-1,.,TGTGCCAGCACGTGGGGCAGCCCCAATGAGCAGTTCTTC,CASTWGSPNEQFF
TRBV9,.,TRBJ2-1,few,TGTGCCAGCAGCGGACAACAGGGTTTCCTTGAGCAGTTCTTC,CASSGQQGFLEQFF
TRBV25-1,.,TRBJ2-7,.,TGTGCCAGCAGTGACCCCGGAGGGAGGAGCTCCTACGAGCAGTACTTC,CASSDPGGRSSYEQYF
TRBV7-2,.,TRBJ2-1,.,TGTGCCAGCAGCTCCCGAACACGTAGCTCCCAGTACAATGAGCAGTTCTTC,CASSSRTRSSQYNEQFF
TRBV5-1,.,TRBJ2-1,.,TGCGCCAGCAGCTTGACGGGAAGGGGGAAGGGGACACACAATGAGCAGTTCTTC,CASSLTGRGKGTHNEQFF
TRBV24-1,TRBD2,TRBJ2-3,.,TGTGCCACCAGTGTTGGGACTAGCGGCAACACAGATACGCAGTATTTT,CATSVGTSGNTDTQYF
TRBV6-2/TRBV6-3,TRBD1,TRBJ1-1,few,TGTGCCAGCAGCCAGGGGGCGGGAAACACTGAAGCTTTCTTT,CASSQGAGNTEAFF
TRBV14,TRBD1,TRBJ2-7,.,TGTGCCAGCAGCCAAGTTGACAGGGGGGCCTCCTACGAGCAGTACTTC,CASSQVDRGASYEQYF
TRBV3-1/TRBV3-2,.,TRBJ2-7,.,TGTGCCAGCAGCCCAAGCCTACTAGAGTACGAGCAGTACTTC,CASSPSLLEYEQYF
TRBV18,TRBD1,TRBJ1-6,.,TGTGCCAGCTCACTAGACAGGGGGGGTTCACCCCTCCACTTT,CASSLDRGGSPLHF
TRBV2,TRBD1,TRBJ1-6,.,TGTGCCAGCAGGCCGGACAGGGGGAGTTCACCCCTCCACTTT,CASRPDRGSSPLHF
TRBV11-3,.,TRBJ2-2,.,TGTGCCAGCAGTTCTCGTAACGGGAATGGGGAGCTGTTTTTT,CASSSRNGNGELFF
TRBV11-2,TRBD2,TRBJ2-7,.,TGTGCCAGCAGCTCTCTAGCGGGCCTCCCCTCCTACGAGCAGTACTTC,CASSSLAGLPSYEQYF
TRBV5-1,.,TRBJ2-1,.,TGCGCCAGCAGCTTGGATACTAGCTCCTACAATGAGCAGTTCTTC,CASSLDTSSYNEQFF
TRBV29-1,TRBD1,TRBJ2-7,once,TGCAGCGTTGAAGATATAGGGACAGCCGGAGGGCAGTACTTC,CSVEDIGTAGGQYF
TRBV6-2/TRBV6-3,.,TRBJ1-5,once,TGTGCCAGCAGTTACCTAGGCACCTTTAGCAATCAGCCCCAGCATTTT,CASSYLGTFSNQPQHF
TRBV5-1,TRBD2,TRBJ2-2,.,TGCGCCAGCAGCTACTCTGGCGGGAGTCTGTACACCGGGGAGCTGTTTTTT,CASSYSGGSLYTGELFF
TRBV18,TRBD2,TRBJ2-7,few,TGTGCCAGCTCACCCGGGACTACTTCCTACGAGCAGTACTTC,CASSPGTTSYEQYF
TRBV6-2/TRBV6-3,TRBD1,TRBJ2-7,.,TGTGCCAGCAGTTACTCGATTTTGGGGACAGATCCCTACGAGCAGTACTTC,CASSYSILGTDPYEQYF
TRBV19,TRBD1,TRBJ2-7,.,TGTGCCAGTAGTGCCAGACAGGGGGCGACTTACGAGCAGTACTTC,CASSARQGATYEQYF
TRBV6-5,.,TRBJ1-1,.,TGTGCCAGCAGTTACTACCAGGGGAGTGATGAAGCTTTCTTT,CASSYYQGSDEAFF
TRBV7-2,TRBD1,TRBJ2-7,few,TGTGCCAGCAGCCGGGACAGGCGCTCCTACGAGCAGTACTTC,CASSRDRRSYEQYF
TRBV18,.,TRBJ2-2,few,TGTGCCAGCTCACCGGGACTTAACACCGGGGAGCTGTTTTTT,CASSPGLNTGELFF
TRBV11-3,TRBD1,TRBJ2-7,.,TGTGCCAGCAGCTTAATATTGCACAGGGGAGTTTACGAGCAGTACTTC,CASSLILHRGVYEQYF
TRBV18,TRBD2,TRBJ2-2,.,TGTGCCAGCTCACCACCACAGCGGGAGGGAACCGGGGAGCTGTTTTTT,CASSPPQREGTGELFF
TRBV9,.,TRBJ2-7,.,TGTGCCAGCAGCCCCCACGGGAGCTCCTACGAGCAGTACTTC,CASSPHGSSYEQYF
TRBV27,.,TRBJ2-1,.,TGTGCCAGCAGTCCAGGGTGGAGAACCGACAATGAGCAGTTCTTC,CASSPGWRTDNEQFF
TRBV28,.,TRBJ1-1,.,TGTGCCAGCAGTTCCCGGGAGAACACTGAAGCTTTCTTT,CASSSRENTEAFF
TRBV4-3,TRBD2,TRBJ2-3,once,TGCGCCAGCAGCCCCGGGACTAGCGGAGACCAAGATACGCAGTATTTT,CASSPGTSGDQDTQYF
TRBV28,.,TRBJ1-6,.,TGTGCCAGCAGTTCTCCCACGGGGCTGGGGGGGTCACCCCTCCACTTT,CASSSPTGLGGSPLHF
TRBV29-1,.,TRBJ2-5,.,TGCAGCGCGACAGGTTCTGGGATGGAGACCCAGTACTTC,CSATGSGMETQYF
TRBV7-2,TRBD1,TRBJ1-6,.,TGTGCCAGCAGGATAGGGGGCGCAGGAAATAATTCACCCCTCCACTTT,CASRIGGAGNNSPLHF
TRBV7-3,TRBD2,TRBJ2-1,.,TGTGCCAGCACCCTAGCGGAGGGCAATGAGCAGTTCTTC,CASTLAEGNEQFF
TRBV7-6,TRBD1,TRBJ1-3,.,TGTGCCAGCAGTTCTACAGGGGAAAACACCATATATTTT,CASSSTGENTIYF
TRBV3-1/TRBV3-2,TRBD1,TRBJ1-2,.,TGTGCCAGCAGCCGACAGGGCAGCTATGGCTACACCTTC,CASSRQGSYGYTF
TRBV28,.,TRBJ2-1,.,TGTGCCACCTACCATCCCTACAATGAGCAGTTCTTC,CATYHPYNEQFF
TRBV2,.,TRBJ2-7,.,TGTGCCAGTCTTAATGGGGAGAGGAGTTACGAGCAGTACTTC,CASLNGERSYEQYF
TRBV2,TRBD1,TRBJ1-4,.,TGTGCCAACGCCGGGACAGGGGCTGAAAAACTGTTTTTT,CANAGTGAEKLFF
TRBV11-2,TRBD2,TRBJ2-2,.,TGTGCCAGCAGCCTTCCGTTCGGGAGGACCGGGGAGCTGTTTTTT,CASSLPFGRTGELFF
TRBV27,.,TRBJ2-7,.,TGTGCCAGCAGTTTATCAAGGGGTCACGAGCAGTACTTC,CASSLSRGHEQYF
TRBV7-9,TRBD1,TRBJ2-1,once,TGTGCCAGCAGCCCGGACAGGGGGAGCAATGAGCAGTTCTTC,CASSPDRGSNEQFF
TRBV5-5,.,TRBJ1-5,.,TGTGCCAGCAGCTTGGGGTGGGGGGTTAATCAGCCCCAGCATTTT,CASSLGWGVNQPQHF
TRBV7-2,.,TRBJ1-6,.,TGTGCCAGCAGCTTGTTCAGGGGAAATTCACCCCTCCACTTT,CASSLFRGNSPLHF
TRBV5-1,.,TRBJ1-4,.,TGCGCCAGCAGCTTTCTTTCGGGTGATGAAAAACTGTTTTTT,CASSFLSGDEKLFF
TRBV6-5,.,TRBJ2-1,.,TGTGCCAGCAGTTACTCGATAACTTCCGAGCAGTTCTTC,CASSYSITSEQFF